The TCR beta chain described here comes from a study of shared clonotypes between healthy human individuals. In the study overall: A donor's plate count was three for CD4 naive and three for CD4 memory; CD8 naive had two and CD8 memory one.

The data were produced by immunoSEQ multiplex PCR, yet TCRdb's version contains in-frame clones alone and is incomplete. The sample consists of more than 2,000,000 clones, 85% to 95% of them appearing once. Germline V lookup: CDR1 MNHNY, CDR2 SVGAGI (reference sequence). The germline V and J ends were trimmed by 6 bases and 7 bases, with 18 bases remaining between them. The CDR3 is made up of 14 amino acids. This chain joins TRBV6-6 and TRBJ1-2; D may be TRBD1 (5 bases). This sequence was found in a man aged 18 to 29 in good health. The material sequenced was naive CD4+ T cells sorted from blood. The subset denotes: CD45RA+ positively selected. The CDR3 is CASSLRDLGPGYTF. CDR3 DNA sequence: TGTGCCAGCAGCCTCCGGGACCTTGGGCCTGGCTACACCTTC.